These T cell receptor beta chains were read from a single sample in a study of cytomegalovirus exposure and HLA in healthy donors. Data came from immunoSEQ multiplex PCR; TCRdb stores just in-frame clones and leaves some out. The table shows roughly 150,000 clones, with approximately 80% occurring only once. Sequencing input: PBMCs. The receptors originated from a male donor in good health and CMV-seronegative. The CDR3 runs from the conserved cysteine through the conserved F or W. The D gene is left open where the match is weak. Rows give clone size only sometimes, using once, few, many, or a class for an expanded clone.

d_call	clone_size	v_call	j_call	cdr3_aa	cdr3_nt
-	few	TRBV2	TRBJ2-7	CASRATRQYF	TGTGCCAGCAGGGCGACTAGGCAGTACTTC
TRBD1	-	TRBV4-3	TRBJ2-2	CASSPGQGNTGELFF	TGCGCCAGCAGCCCAGGACAGGGGAACACCGGGGAGCTGTTTTTT
-	once	TRBV7-9	TRBJ2-1	CASSLTVQLKGPYNEQFF	TGTGCCAGCAGCTTAACAGTACAGCTCAAGGGGCCTTACAATGAGCAGTTCTTC
TRBD2	-	TRBV15	TRBJ2-3	CATSRVGAGGTDTQYF	TGTGCCACCAGCAGAGTCGGTGCGGGAGGTACAGATACGCAGTATTTT
-	-	TRBV15	TRBJ2-2	CATSSPGEGAGELFF	TGTGCCACCAGCAGTCCAGGGGAAGGGGCCGGGGAGCTGTTTTTT
-	-	TRBV4-3	TRBJ2-5	CASSQDRGPETQYF	TGCGCCAGCAGCCAAGACAGGGGTCCGGAGACCCAGTACTTC
-	once	TRBV15	TRBJ2-7	CATRGGTLPPGEQYF	TGTGCCACCAGGGGGGGGACACTCCCCCCGGGGGAGCAGTACTTC
TRBD2	-	TRBV12-5	TRBJ2-1	CASGPTSGGRSYNEQFF	TGTGCTAGTGGGCCTACTAGCGGGGGGAGGTCCTACAATGAGCAGTTCTTC
-	few	TRBV5-1	TRBJ2-5	CASSLIQGYQETQYF	TGCGCCAGCAGCTTGATCCAGGGGTACCAAGAGACCCAGTACTTC
TRBD1	once	TRBV28	TRBJ2-2	CASSWTEGAGELFF	TGTGCCAGCAGTTGGACTGAGGGGGCTGGGGAGCTGTTTTTT
TRBD1	-	TRBV19	TRBJ1-2	CASSIGGVAGGRNYGYTF	TGTGCCAGTAGTATCGGAGGCGTGGCAGGGGGCAGGAACTATGGCTACACCTTC
TRBD1	-	TRBV18	TRBJ2-7	CASSPLARDRGFSYEQYF	TGTGCCAGCTCACCACTGGCCCGGGACAGGGGGTTCTCCTACGAGCAGTACTTC
-	once	TRBV9	TRBJ2-1	CASKGAGNEQFF	TGTGCCAGCAAGGGGGCGGGGAATGAGCAGTTCTTC
-	-	TRBV7-6	TRBJ1-3	CASSLVGVDTIYF	TGTGCCAGCAGCTTGGTAGGGGTTGACACCATATATTTT
TRBD1	few	TRBV5-4	TRBJ1-2	CASSFRDRGYGYTF	TGTGCCAGCAGCTTCCGGGACAGGGGCTATGGCTACACCTTC
TRBD2	-	TRBV5-1	TRBJ2-1	CASSHQTSGVYNEQFF	TGCGCCAGCAGCCACCAGACTAGCGGGGTCTACAATGAGCAGTTCTTC
TRBD2	-	TRBV27	TRBJ2-2	CASILAGGTGELFF	TGTGCCAGCATCCTAGCGGGAGGCACCGGGGAGCTGTTTTTT
-	-	TRBV2	TRBJ1-6	CASSLNSPGWVSPLHF	TGTGCCAGCAGCTTGAATAGTCCAGGGTGGGTTTCACCCCTCCACTTT
-	-	TRBV7-9	TRBJ1-6	CASSLARGAGAGSPLHF	TGTGCCAGCAGCTTAGCCCGTGGCGCAGGGGCAGGCTCACCCCTCCACTTT
TRBD1	-	TRBV7-6	TRBJ2-3	CASSLFLGQGPDTQYF	TGTGCCAGCAGCTTATTTTTGGGACAGGGTCCAGATACGCAGTATTTT
-	-	TRBV19	TRBJ2-7	CASSMNRVDEQYF	TGTGCCAGTAGTATGAACAGGGTGGACGAGCAGTACTTC
-	-	TRBV28	TRBJ2-7	CASSTVGGASYEQYF	TGTGCCAGCAGCACCGTTGGGGGGGCTTCCTACGAGCAGTACTTC
-	-	TRBV25-1	TRBJ1-6	CASSRGDYNSPLHF	TGTGCCAGCTCCAGGGGCGACTATAATTCACCCCTCCACTTT
-	-	TRBV4-3	TRBJ2-1	CASSQDRGAIYNEQFF	TGCGCCAGCAGCCAAGACCGGGGGGCAATCTACAATGAGCAGTTCTTC
-	-	TRBV6-5	TRBJ2-1	CASSSRGSYNEQFF	TGTGCCAGCAGTTCACGGGGTTCCTACAATGAGCAGTTCTTC
-	few	TRBV6-5	TRBJ1-1	CASFQAGLNTEAFF	TGTGCCAGCTTCCAGGCGGGGCTGAACACTGAAGCTTTCTTT
TRBD1	-	TRBV7-8	TRBJ2-7	CASSLAQGAFYEQYF	TGTGCCAGCAGCTTAGCGCAGGGGGCGTTTTACGAGCAGTACTTC
TRBD1	-	TRBV7-8	TRBJ1-1	CASSRTGRGTEAFF	TGTGCCAGCAGCCGGACAGGGCGTGGTACTGAAGCTTTCTTT
-	-	TRBV7-2	TRBJ2-2	CASSPRVDTGELFF	TGTGCCAGCAGCCCCCGGGTCGACACCGGGGAGCTGTTTTTT
TRBD2	-	TRBV11-3	TRBJ2-7	CASSLAPPLAGGRARLEQYF	TGTGCCAGCAGCTTAGCCCCCCCCCTAGCGGGAGGGCGGGCCCGGCTCGAGCAGTACTTC
-	-	TRBV7-9	TRBJ2-5	CASSLNMVGAETQYF	TGTGCCAGCAGCTTAAACATGGTGGGAGCGGAGACCCAGTACTTC
TRBD1	-	TRBV28	TRBJ1-1	CASSSFPGQGFF	TGTGCCAGCAGTTCGTTCCCGGGACAGGGTTTCTTT
TRBD1	-	TRBV7-2	TRBJ2-2	CASSSRRGRLAGELFF	TGTGCCAGCAGCTCGCGCAGGGGGCGACTGGCCGGGGAGCTGTTTTTT
TRBD2	-	TRBV5-6	TRBJ2-1	CASSFTRGVAGGSYNEQFF	TGTGCCAGCAGCTTTACCAGGGGAGTAGCGGGAGGCTCCTACAATGAGCAGTTCTTC